The 19 T cell receptor beta chains given below trace back to one sample, sequenced in a study of Ad26.COV2.S vaccination and SARS-CoV-2 variants. Indicated treatment: roughly 19 received Ad26.COV2.S at low or high dose, single or two shots; several received placebo; per-sample allocation not given. Collection of the samples took place on day 63 after the first injection of vaccine or placebo. Produced via immunoSEQ multiplex PCR; TCRdb's table is partial and in-frame only. The sample has about 440,000 clones, roughly 87% seen once. Material: peripheral blood, obtained in a trial of Ad26.COV2.S vaccine versus placebo. The receptor set was obtained from a person aged 18-65 years who received the Ad26.COV2.S COVID-19 vaccine or a placebo.

The chain is built from TRBV29-1 and TRBJ1-3; weak D call: TRBD1 (5 bases). The CDR3 is made up of 15 amino acids. The V end lost 4 bases, the J end lost 0 bases, and 13 bases lay between the germline ends. From germline, CDR1 is SQVTM and CDR2 ANQGSEA. The CDR3: CSVAWDQYSGNTIYF. The CDR3 DNA reads TGCAGCGTTGCCTGGGACCAGTACTCTGGAAACACCATATATTTT. Supplemented by reference TRBV29-1 and TRBJ1-3, the full variable domain reads SAVISQKPSRDICQRGTSLTIQCQVDSQVTMMFWYRQQPGQSLTLIATANQGSEATYESGFVIDKFPISRPNLTFSTLTVSNMSPEDSSIYLCSVAWDQYSGNTIYFGEGSWLTVV.

The chain joins TRBV28 to TRBJ1-2; D is unclear. The V end was cut by 2 bases, the J end by 7 bases, with 11 bases between. Looked up from germline, CDR1 is MDHEN and CDR2 is SYDVKM. This CDR3 comprises 13 residues. CDR3 residues: CASSLLGIGGYTF. The CDR3 nucleotides read TGTGCCAGCAGTTTACTCGGGATCGGTGGCTACACCTTC.

The chain is built from TRBV5-6 and TRBJ2-7, with 7 bases fitting TRBD1. Germline loops: CDR1 SGHDT, CDR2 YYEEEE. V was clipped by 3 bases and J by 2 bases; unmatched bases: 5. There are 14 residues in the CDR3. The CDR3 spells CASSYTGAAYEQYF. In DNA, the CDR3 is TGTGCCAGCAGCTACACAGGGGCGGCCTACGAGCAGTACTTC.

The chain recombines TRBV11-2 with TRBJ2-1; TRBD1 agrees at 8 bases. The CDR3 sequence is 19 residues long. With 5 bases clipped from V and 6 bases from J, the junction kept 21 bases outside the gene matches. Germline CDR1 and CDR2: SGHAT and FQNNGV. The CDR3 nucleotides read TGTGCCAGCAGCCTTCTTAACATTTTAACCGGGACAGGAGGCAATGAGCAGTTCTTC. Amino acids: CASSLLNILTGTGGNEQFF.

The V and J genes are TRBV19 and TRBJ2-7, with 9 positions matching TRBD1. Germline trimming cut 2 bases from V and 1 base from J; bases unmatched to any gene: 3. CDR1 and CDR2 (germline): LNHDA, SQIVND (reference sequence). The CDR3 length is 15 residues. The CDR3: CASSIPGTGSYEQYF. Here the CDR3 DNA reads TGTGCCAGTAGTATACCGGGGACAGGGTCCTACGAGCAGTACTTC.

The chain combines TRBV6-2 or TRBV6-3 with TRBJ2-1; D is uncertain. CDR1 and CDR2 from the germline V gene are MNHEY and SVGEGT. V lost 2 bases to trimming and J lost 0 bases, with 8 bases between them. The CDR3 has 15 amino acids. Here the CDR3 DNA reads TGTGCCAGCAGTTACCCAAGGGACTCCTACAATGAGCAGTTCTTC. This sequence encodes CASSYPRDSYNEQFF.

V is TRBV10-3 and J is TRBJ1-3; D remains ambiguous. CDR1 is ENHRY and CDR2 is SYGVKD in the germline V gene. With 0 bases removed from V and 0 bases from J, the gap between germline ends came to 6 bases. This CDR3 is built from 15 residues. The DNA of the CDR3 is TGTGCCATCAGTGAGTCGAGTCTCTCTGGAAACACCATATATTTT. Translating gives CAISESSLSGNTIYF.

The rearrangement links TRBV18 to TRBJ2-1, with a tentative D call TRBD1 (6 bases). Per the germline V gene, CDR1 is KGHSH and CDR2 is LQKENI. With 9 bases removed from V and 2 bases from J, the gap between germline ends came to 20 bases. The CDR3 loop spans 16 amino acids. For the CDR3, the DNA is TGTGCCAGTTCTCTATCCGGACAGACTACCTACAATGAGCAGTTCTTC. Its translation is CASSLSGQTTYNEQFF.

This clone is a singleton in its sample. The rearrangement links TRBV7-3 to TRBJ2-2; D not resolved. This CDR3 spans 11 amino acids. CDR1 SGHTA and CDR2 FQGTGA come from the germline V gene. Trimming pared 3 bases from V and 7 bases from J, leaving 3 bases between. This chain's CDR3 is CASSFGGELFF. CDR3 coding DNA: TGTGCCAGCAGCTTCGGCGGGGAGCTGTTTTTT.

The chain employs TRBV6-5 and TRBJ1-5; no clear D gene. CDR3 length: 12 residues. Trimming cost V 4 bases and J 5 bases, with 6 bases left between them. CDR1 is MNHEY and CDR2 is SVGAGI in the germline V gene. DNA of the CDR3: TGTGCCAGCAGTTCTCCGGATCAGCCCCAGCATTTT. Protein: CASSSPDQPQHF.

This clone has just one count. This chain joins TRBV19 and TRBJ1-1; 8 bases map to TRBD1. The junction had 16 bases not matched to a gene; V was cut back by 5 bases and J by 2 bases. Germline assignment: CDR1 LNHDA and CDR2 SQIVND (reference sequence). The CDR3 length is 18 residues. DNA of the CDR3: TGTGCCAGTAGTGCTCCGGACAGGGCGCTAACTCTTAACACTGAAGCTTTCTTT. Its protein product is CASSAPDRALTLNTEAFF.

The V gene is TRBV2, the J gene TRBJ2-1, with D maybe TRBD2 (6 bases). V was pared by 8 bases and J by 0 bases, with 14 bases between. The germline gives CDR1 SNHLY, CDR2 FYNNEI. The CDR3 has 15 residues. The CDR3 nucleotides read TGTGCCAGCGACTCAGGTAGCGGCTCCTACAATGAGCAGTTCTTC. As protein: CASDSGSGSYNEQFF.

J is TRBJ2-7 and V is TRBV4-1; the D gene could be TRBD1 or TRBD2 (5 bases each). Trimming took off 1 base at V and 3 bases at J, with 13 bases between the two ends. CDR3 size: 15 residues. Germline V gene lookup returns CDR1 MGHRA and CDR2 YSYEKL. CDR3 in DNA: TGCGCCAGCAGCCAAGGCTGGGACGGGCTCTACGAGCAGTACTTC. It yields the protein CASSQGWDGLYEQYF.

V and J are TRBV28 and TRBJ2-1; D remains unclear. The CDR3 extends over 17 amino acids. V was shortened by 5 bases and J by 1 base, with 18 bases between the two germline ends. The germline CDR1 and CDR2 sequences are MDHEN and SYDVKM. The CDR3 nucleotides are TGTGCCAGCAGTCCTGTGGGTCTTCTGGGGTCCTACAATGAGCAGTTCTTC. As protein: CASSPVGLLGSYNEQFF.

CDR3 region: CASSLVRGSTDTQYF. Here the CDR3 DNA reads TGTGCCAGCAGTTTGGTCAGGGGGAGCACAGATACGCAGTATTTT. V is TRBV27 and J is TRBJ2-3; 7 nucleotides align to TRBD1. Germline V lookup: CDR1 MNHEY, CDR2 SMNVEV (reference sequence). J was trimmed by 0 bases and V by 3 bases; bases with no gene match: 3. The CDR3 consists of 15 residues.

This clone has just one count. The chain recombines TRBV7-9 with TRBJ2-1, with D uncertain. The V gene lost 5 bases and the J gene lost 9 bases, with 5 bases spanning the gap. This CDR3 comprises 10 residues. Germline V gene data show CDR1 as SEHNR and CDR2 as FQNEAQ (reference sequence). Here the CDR3 reads CASSIIEQFF. The CDR3 bases are TGTGCCAGCAGCATTATTGAGCAGTTCTTC.

This sequence joins TRBV21-1 and TRBJ2-7; the table's D call, TRBD2, has no DNA check behind it. TRBV21-1 is a recognized pseudogene. This CDR3 is 18 amino acids long. The DNA for the CDR3 is TGTGCCAGCAGCAAAGTGGTCCGCTACCCCGCCTCCGAGTACGAGCAGTACTTC. Amino acid sequence: CASSKVVRYPASEYEQYF.

V is TRBV4-1 and J is TRBJ1-1, with D perhaps TRBD1 (6 bases). Germline V lookup: CDR1 MGHRA, CDR2 YSYEKL. V was shortened by 4 bases and J by 6 bases, with 12 bases between the two germline ends. The CDR3 runs to 13 residues. Here the CDR3 reads CASSPTGSPEAFF. The CDR3 DNA reads TGCGCCAGCAGCCCTACAGGGTCCCCTGAAGCTTTCTTT.

The chain has TRBV10-3 and TRBJ1-1; 7 positions match TRBD1. V dropped 5 bases and J dropped 0; count of bases not matched to a gene: 9. Germline lookup yields CDR1 ENHRY and CDR2 SYGVKD. The CDR3 has 16 amino acids. For the CDR3, the DNA is TGTGCCATCAGTAAAAACCAGGGGGTTCTGAACACTGAAGCTTTCTTT. Amino acids: CAISKNQGVLNTEAFF.